This is a list of T cell receptor beta chains from one sample in a study of T-cell reconstitution after alpha-beta-depleted transplantation in children. TCRdb fed the PCR reads into MiXCR, producing one record per CDR3 protein. The sample lists about half a million distinct CDR3 sequences, approximately 12% occurring once. The sequenced sample was PBMCs from the stem cell graft donor, obtained from the stem cell graft. These TCRs come from a human donor who donated a stem cell graft to a child with combined immunodeficiency. CDR3s include the opening cysteine and the closing phenylalanine or tryptophan. A D gene is named only where the DNA matches it firmly. Rows give clone size only sometimes, using once, few, many, or a class for an expanded clone.

>TRBV7-2|NA|many|TRBJ1-3
TGTGCCAGCAGATCAGGAACAGCTGGAAACACCATATATTTT
CASRSGTAGNTIYF
>TRBV24-1|NA|NA|TRBJ2-1
TGTGCCACCAGTGATTCTGGGGATGAGCAGTTCTTC
CATSDSGDEQFF
>TRBV20-1|NA|few|TRBJ1-1
TGCAGTGCTAGAGATCAAGGACGGTTCACTGAAGCTTTCTTT
CSARDQGRFTEAFF
>TRBV1|NA|NA|TRBJ1-2
TGCACCAGCCCCCTGGGGACCTTC
CTSPLGTF
>TRBV23-1|NA|NA|TRBJ1-1
TGCGCCAGCAGGCTCCGGCTTGAAGCTTTCTTT
CASRLRLEAFF
>TRBV7-9|NA|few|TRBJ2-3
TGTGCCAGCAGCTTAGGATGGTCGGATACGCAGTATTTT
CASSLGWSDTQYF
>TRBV7-3|TRBD1|many|TRBJ2-1
TGTGCCAGCAGCTCGACAGGGAATGAGCAGTTCTTC
CASSSTGNEQFF
>TRBV6-1|NA|NA|TRBJ2-7
TGTGCCAGCAGACTTAGTACAGGGAGCTCCTACGAGCAGTACTTC
CASRLSTGSSYEQYF
>TRBV29-1|NA|NA|TRBJ1-1
TGCAGCGTAGTACAGTGGGACACTGAAGCTTTCTTT
CSVVQWDTEAFF
>TRBV24-1|TRBD1|NA|TRBJ2-5
TGTGCCACCAGTGACCTGGACAGGGTTGAGACCCAGTACTTC
CATSDLDRVETQYF
>TRBV2|TRBD2|many|TRBJ2-2
TGTGCCAGCCGCCGTGGAGCGGGAGAGACCGGGGAGCTGTTTTTT
CASRRGAGETGELFF
>TRBV7-2|TRBD2|few|TRBJ2-3
TGTGCCAGCAGCTCCTCTAGCGGGGGGGAGACAGATACGCAGTATTTT
CASSSSSGGETDTQYF
>TRBV7-8|NA|few|TRBJ2-1
TGTGCCAGCAGCTTAGTAATAGGACCGAACAATGAGCAGTTCTTC
CASSLVIGPNNEQFF
>TRBV13|NA|few|TRBJ2-3
TGTGCCAGCAGCCCCCAAGGGGGAGGGGGCACAGATACGCAGTATTTT
CASSPQGGGGTDTQYF
>TRBV6-2/TRBV6-3|NA|NA|TRBJ2-7
TGTGCCAGCAGTTACTCGCAGGGAGCGGCCTACGAGCAGTACTTC
CASSYSQGAAYEQYF
>TRBV5-1|TRBD2|many|TRBJ2-7
TGCGCCAGCAGCCTTTACACCGGGACTAGCGCCTTATACGAGCAGTACTTC
CASSLYTGTSALYEQYF
>TRBV6-2/TRBV6-3|NA|few|TRBJ2-5
TGTGCCAGCAGGGACAGCCATGAGACCCAGTACTTC
CASRDSHETQYF
>TRBV12-3/TRBV12-4|TRBD2|NA|TRBJ2-2
TGTGCCAGCAGTTTACCAGCGGGAGGGCCCGCCGGGGAGCTGTTTTTT
CASSLPAGGPAGELFF
>TRBV5-1|TRBD2|NA|TRBJ2-1
TGCGCCAGCAGCTGGACTAGCGGGCTGACGAATGAGCAGTTCTTC
CASSWTSGLTNEQFF
>TRBV24-1|NA|many|TRBJ2-3
TGTGCCACCAGTGATTTGGGCGGGGACACAGATACGCAGTATTTT
CATSDLGGDTDTQYF
>TRBV20-1|TRBD1|few|TRBJ2-5
TGCAGTGCCCCGACAGGGGGCCTTGAGACCCAGTACTTC
CSAPTGGLETQYF
>TRBV27|NA|NA|TRBJ2-7
TGTGCCAGCAGTTTAGGGGCTAGGTACGAGCAGTACTTC
CASSLGARYEQYF
>TRBV5-1|NA|few|TRBJ2-7
TGCGCCAGCGGGGGCCTTCTCCCTAATGGGTTTTACGAGCAGTACTTC
CASGGLLPNGFYEQYF
>TRBV11-3|NA|NA|TRBJ1-6
TGTGCCAGCAGCCAAACGGGACTCTGGAATTCACCCCTCCACTTT
CASSQTGLWNSPLHF
>TRBV6-5|TRBD1|NA|TRBJ2-3
TGTGCCAGCAGTTACTCGAGAGAGGACAGGGCCCAAGATACGCAGTATTTT
CASSYSREDRAQDTQYF
>TRBV5-6|TRBD1|NA|TRBJ2-7
TGTGCCAGCAGCTTGGCCATACCGGGACAGCAACCCTACGAGCAGTACTTC
CASSLAIPGQQPYEQYF